This T cell receptor (beta chain) was observed in a study of blood T cell repertoires in COVID-19. Background on the study: Samples came from the United States, Italy and Spain, spanning acute and convalescent COVID-19.

Repertoires were generated with immunoSEQ multiplex PCR, while TCRdb's copy carries only in-frame clones and drops some. The sample carries over 90,000 clones, around 80% recorded once. The count of this clone is one. In germline, CDR1 is SEHNR, CDR2 FQNEAQ (reference sequence). Trimming cost V 1 base and J 2 bases, with 9 bases left between them. CDR3 length: 15 residues. The sequencing input was peripheral blood. This TCR was recovered from a man aged 55 to 70 with active or convalescent COVID-19. The chain combines TRBV7-9 with TRBJ1-3; D not certain. CDR3 sequence reads: CASSLGSGTGNTIYF. The CDR3, as DNA: TGTGCCAGCAGCTTAGGATCGGGTACTGGAAACACCATATATTTT.